This is a list of T cell receptor beta chains from one sample in a study of cytomegalovirus exposure and HLA in healthy donors. Assay: immunoSEQ multiplex PCR; the TCRdb copy retains only in-frame clones and omits some. The sample yields under 300,000 clones, roughly 86% seen once. The source material was PBMCs. The receptors here all came from a woman in her thirties or forties in good health and CMV-seropositive. The CDR3 runs from the conserved cysteine through the conserved F or W.

v_call	j_call	cdr3_aa
TRBV7-2	TRBJ2-1	CASSLGWAGGKVWNEQFF
TRBV27	TRBJ2-1	CASRDVLAVSRNEQFF
TRBV6-6	TRBJ1-2	CASSQGASGYTF
TRBV7-8	TRBJ2-1	CASSLDSYNEQFF
TRBV29-1	TRBJ2-1	CSVESGLAGVEQFF
TRBV2	TRBJ1-1	CASSEAPGDLAFF
TRBV4-1	-	CASRFALASSYEQYF
TRBV5-1	TRBJ2-7	CASSLGPGVSYEQYF
TRBV19	TRBJ1-5	CASSIGQVNQPQHF
TRBV4-3	TRBJ2-7	CASSQDLDSGNSLRVYEQYF
TRBV28	TRBJ2-1	CASSFGLAGGKAYNEQFF
TRBV19	TRBJ1-1	CASSIVGGTDTEAFF
TRBV19	TRBJ2-7	CASADSYEQYF
TRBV30	TRBJ1-2	CAWSVQSPYGYTF
TRBV9	TRBJ2-5	CASSVGEGKETQYF
TRBV19	TRBJ1-4	CASMDRTREKLFF
TRBV5-6	TRBJ2-7	CASSLGTVVERYF
TRBV9	TRBJ1-6	CASSIRNYNSPLHF
TRBV4-3	TRBJ1-6	CASSQRGNSPLHF
TRBV7-2	TRBJ1-6	CASSLGPLSSPLHF
TRBV19	TRBJ1-5	CASRLQGSNQPQHF
TRBV7-9	TRBJ2-5	CASSPRQSSETQYF
TRBV2	TRBJ1-3	CASTGVSSGNTIYF
TRBV6-5	TRBJ1-5	CASTDRGGQPQHF
TRBV7-6	TRBJ2-2	CASSQLAGLSPGELFF
TRBV7-8	TRBJ2-1	CASSLGGTSFLEQFF
TRBV7-2	TRBJ2-1	CASSLTAGQLYNEQFF
TRBV4-3	TRBJ2-1	CASSQDFGPSGSYNEQFF
TRBV9	TRBJ1-6	CASSVSPGRNSPLHF
TRBV27	TRBJ2-3	CASSPRTSGRTDTQYF
TRBV28	TRBJ1-5	CASRTGGASNQPQHF
TRBV6-5	TRBJ2-5	CASRRQAAQETQYF
TRBV4-3	TRBJ1-1	CASSQRQGADTEAFF
TRBV7-2	TRBJ2-1	CASSPLGVGHEQFF
TRBV18	TRBJ1-1	CASSPVGSGTEAFF
TRBV13	TRBJ1-2	CASTDRGSTYGYTF
TRBV18	TRBJ2-5	CASSPRRGAGETQYF
TRBV7-2	TRBJ1-5	CASSLKASNQPQHF
TRBV5-6	TRBJ1-1	CASSRRPNLNTEAFF
TRBV11-1	TRBJ2-7	CASSASSEFNEQYF
TRBV18	TRBJ2-7	CASSRDRGGYEQYF
TRBV30	TRBJ2-1	CAWSIGTSGGNEQFF
TRBV6-4	TRBJ2-2	CASRGESNTGELFF
TRBV15	TRBJ2-3	CATSRDILSTDTQYF
TRBV29-1	TRBJ1-2	CSVEDWDRGGYTF
TRBV13	TRBJ2-1	CASSFVAGYNEQFF
TRBV5-1	TRBJ2-2	CASSLEAGFSTGELFF
TRBV27	TRBJ1-6	CASSLLVGQSNSPLHF
TRBV7-2	TRBJ1-1	CASSYGMNTEAFF